This T cell receptor (beta chain) derives from a study of T cells in women clearing cervical HPV infection. Findings of the study overall: Controls had more TRBV6-7 (about 0.16%) than cases (around 0.11%). T-cell numbers per sample were unknown and may explain richness differences.

The method was immunoSEQ multiplex PCR; TCRdb's version includes in-frame clones alone and lacks a portion of them. In total, the table holds tens of thousands of clones. The ends lost 3 bases at V and 3 bases at J; junction bases unmatched: 2. This CDR3 contains 13 residues. Per the germline V gene, CDR1 is SQVTM and CDR2 is ANQGSEA. On this clone itself: Its matching antigen is unknown. The read stops 3 residues short of the end of the CDR3; the missing end is completed from the germline J gene.

Sequenced material: blood buffy coat. The origin of this receptor is a woman between 18 and 69 years old with a cervical HPV16 infection that either progressed to CIN3+ or cleared (not recorded which). The chain links TRBV29-1 to TRBJ2-7, with TRBD1 matching 10 bases. The CDR3 sequence is CSVDRTGGYEQYF. The sequenced CDR3 bases are TGCAGCGTTGATCGGACAGGGGGCTACGAG.